This T cell receptor (beta chain) was observed in a study of OX40 agonist ivuxolimab in advanced cancers. Study findings and constraints: Partial responders at 0.1-3.0 mg/kg showed near-lowest clonal expansion.

Sequencing used immunoSEQ multiplex PCR; TCRdb keeps in-frame clones, though not all of them. Altogether around 130,000 clones are present, about 94% being singletons, with the ten largest covering approximately 0.15%. The CDR3 is 13 residues long. From germline, CDR1 is MRHNA and CDR2 SNTAGT. Trimming removed 0 bases at V and 12 bases at J, with 11 bases between. With regard to this clone: Its antigen is undetermined.

The chain recombines TRBV6-4 with TRBJ1-4; D is unresolved. The sample here was CD4+ or CD8+ T cells sorted from blood, taken in a trial of the OX40 agonist ivuxolimab. The TCR originated in an adult with an advanced solid tumor such as melanoma, head and neck, liver or kidney cancer. CDR3 amino acids: CASSDSSGWQLFF. The CDR3 nucleotides are TGTGCCAGCAGTGACTCGAGTGGGTGGCAACTGTTTTTT.